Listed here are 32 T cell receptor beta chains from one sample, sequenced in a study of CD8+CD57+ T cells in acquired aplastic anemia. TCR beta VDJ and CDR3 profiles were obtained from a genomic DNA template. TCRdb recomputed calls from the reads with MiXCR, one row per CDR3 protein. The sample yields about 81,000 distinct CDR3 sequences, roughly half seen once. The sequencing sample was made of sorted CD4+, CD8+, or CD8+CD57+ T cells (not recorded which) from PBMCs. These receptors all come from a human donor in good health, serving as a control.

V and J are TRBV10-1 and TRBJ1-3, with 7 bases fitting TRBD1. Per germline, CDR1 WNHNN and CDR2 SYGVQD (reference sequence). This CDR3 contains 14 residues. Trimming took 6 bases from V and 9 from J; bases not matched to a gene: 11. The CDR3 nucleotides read TGCGCCAGCAGCCAAGAAACAGGGGTGGGCACCATATATTTT. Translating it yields CASSQETGVGTIYF.

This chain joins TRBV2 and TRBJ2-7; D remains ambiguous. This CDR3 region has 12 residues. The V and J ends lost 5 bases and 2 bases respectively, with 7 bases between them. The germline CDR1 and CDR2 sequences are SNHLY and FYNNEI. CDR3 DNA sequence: TGTGCCAGCAGTCCTTATACCTACGAGCAGTACTTC. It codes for CASSPYTYEQYF.

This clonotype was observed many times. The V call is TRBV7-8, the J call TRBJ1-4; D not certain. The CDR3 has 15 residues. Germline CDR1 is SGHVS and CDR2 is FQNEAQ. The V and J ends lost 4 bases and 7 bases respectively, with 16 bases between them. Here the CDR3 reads CASSSSPSRSEKLFF. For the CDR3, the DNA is TGTGCCAGCAGCTCTAGTCCAAGTCGTAGTGAAAAACTGTTTTTT.

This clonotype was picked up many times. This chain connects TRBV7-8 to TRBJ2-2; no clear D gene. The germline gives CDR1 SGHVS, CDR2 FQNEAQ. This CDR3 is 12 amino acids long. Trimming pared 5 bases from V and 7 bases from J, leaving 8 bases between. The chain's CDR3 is CASSPPGGELFF. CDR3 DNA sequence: TGTGCCAGCAGCCCCCCTGGCGGGGAGCTGTTTTTT.

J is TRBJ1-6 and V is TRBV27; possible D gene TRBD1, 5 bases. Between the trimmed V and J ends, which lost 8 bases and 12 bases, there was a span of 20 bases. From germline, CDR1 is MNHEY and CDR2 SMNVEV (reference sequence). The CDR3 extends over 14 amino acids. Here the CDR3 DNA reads TGTGCCAGCCGCACCGGGTCAGGGCGCAAACCCCTCCACTTT. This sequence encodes CASRTGSGRKPLHF.

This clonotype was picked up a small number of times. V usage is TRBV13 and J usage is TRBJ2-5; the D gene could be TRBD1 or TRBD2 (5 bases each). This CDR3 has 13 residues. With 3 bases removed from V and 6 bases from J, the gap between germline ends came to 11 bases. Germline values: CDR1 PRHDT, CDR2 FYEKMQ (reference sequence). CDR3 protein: CASSLQGEQTQYF. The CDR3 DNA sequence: TGTGCCAGCAGCTTGCAGGGAGAACAGACCCAGTACTTC. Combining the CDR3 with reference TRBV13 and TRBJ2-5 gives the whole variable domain AAGVIQSPRHLIKEKRETATLKCYPIPRHDTVYWYQQGPGQDPQFLISFYEKMQSDKGSIPDRFSAQQFSDYHSELNMSSLELGDSALYFCASSLQGEQTQYFGPGTRLLVL.

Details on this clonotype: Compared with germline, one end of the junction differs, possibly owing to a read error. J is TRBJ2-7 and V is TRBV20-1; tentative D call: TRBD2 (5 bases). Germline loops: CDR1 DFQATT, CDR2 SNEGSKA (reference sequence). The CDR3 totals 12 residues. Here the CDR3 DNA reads TGCAATGCTAGAGGAGCGGAGTACGAGCAGTACTTC. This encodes CNARGAEYEQYF.

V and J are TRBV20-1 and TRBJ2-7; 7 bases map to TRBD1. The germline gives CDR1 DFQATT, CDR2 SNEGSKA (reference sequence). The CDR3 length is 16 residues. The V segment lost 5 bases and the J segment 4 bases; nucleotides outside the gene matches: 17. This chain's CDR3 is CSAGFKSGTATYEQYF. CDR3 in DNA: TGCAGTGCTGGATTTAAATCCGGGACAGCAACATACGAGCAGTACTTC.

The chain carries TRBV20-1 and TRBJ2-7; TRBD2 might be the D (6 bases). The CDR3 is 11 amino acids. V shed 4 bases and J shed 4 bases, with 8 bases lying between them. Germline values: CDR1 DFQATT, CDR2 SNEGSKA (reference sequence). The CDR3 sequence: CSATLAYEQYF. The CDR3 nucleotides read TGCAGTGCTACACTAGCATACGAGCAGTACTTC.

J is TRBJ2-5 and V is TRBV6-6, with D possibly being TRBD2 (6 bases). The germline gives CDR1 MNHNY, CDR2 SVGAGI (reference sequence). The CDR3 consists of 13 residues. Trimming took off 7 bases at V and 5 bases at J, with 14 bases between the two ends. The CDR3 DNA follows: TGTGCCAGCACCGACTGGGGGGAGGAGACCCAGTACTTC. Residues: CASTDWGEETQYF.

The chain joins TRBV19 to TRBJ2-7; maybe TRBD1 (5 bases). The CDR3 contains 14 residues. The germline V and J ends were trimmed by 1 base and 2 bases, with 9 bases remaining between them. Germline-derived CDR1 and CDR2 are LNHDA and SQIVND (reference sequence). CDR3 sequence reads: CASSIVKGPYEQYF. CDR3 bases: TGTGCCAGTAGTATAGTGAAGGGGCCCTACGAGCAGTACTTC.

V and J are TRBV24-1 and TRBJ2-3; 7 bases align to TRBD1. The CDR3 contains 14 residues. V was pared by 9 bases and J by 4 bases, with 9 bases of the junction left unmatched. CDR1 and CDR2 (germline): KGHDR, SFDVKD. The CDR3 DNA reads TGTGCCACCGGAGCTGGACAGGCGCCAGATACGCAGTATTTT. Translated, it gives CATGAGQAPDTQYF.

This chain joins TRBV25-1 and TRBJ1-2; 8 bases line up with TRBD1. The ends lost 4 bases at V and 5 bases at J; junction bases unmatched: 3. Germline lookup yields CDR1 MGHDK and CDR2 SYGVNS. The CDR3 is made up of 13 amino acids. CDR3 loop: CASSVTGGYGYTF. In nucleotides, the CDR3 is TGTGCCAGCAGTGTCACAGGGGGGTATGGCTACACCTTC.

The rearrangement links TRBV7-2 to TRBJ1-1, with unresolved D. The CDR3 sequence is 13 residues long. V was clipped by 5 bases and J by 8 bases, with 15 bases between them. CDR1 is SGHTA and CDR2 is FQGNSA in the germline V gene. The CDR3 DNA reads TGTGCCAGCAGCCCAGAGGTCTCGAGGGAAGCTTTCTTT. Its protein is CASSPEVSREAFF. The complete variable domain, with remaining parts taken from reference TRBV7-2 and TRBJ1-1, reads GAGVSQSPSNKVTEKGKDVELRCDPISGHTALYWYRQSLGQGLEFLIYFQGNSAPDKSGLPSDRFSAERTGGSVSTLTIQRTQQEDSAVYLCASSPEVSREAFFGQGTRLTVV.

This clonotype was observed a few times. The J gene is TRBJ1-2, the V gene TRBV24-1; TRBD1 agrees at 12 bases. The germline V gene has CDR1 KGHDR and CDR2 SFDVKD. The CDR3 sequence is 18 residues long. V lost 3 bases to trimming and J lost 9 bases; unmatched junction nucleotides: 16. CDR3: CATSDTKGTGGPPESYTF. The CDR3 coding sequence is TGTGCCACCAGTGATACCAAGGGGACAGGGGGCCCTCCGGAGAGCTACACCTTC.

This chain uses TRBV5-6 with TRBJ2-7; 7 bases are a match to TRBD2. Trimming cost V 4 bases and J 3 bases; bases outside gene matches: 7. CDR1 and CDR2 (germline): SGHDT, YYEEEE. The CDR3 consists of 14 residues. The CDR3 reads CASSGSGKVYEQYF. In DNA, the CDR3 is TGTGCCAGCAGCGGGAGCGGGAAGGTCTACGAGCAGTACTTC.

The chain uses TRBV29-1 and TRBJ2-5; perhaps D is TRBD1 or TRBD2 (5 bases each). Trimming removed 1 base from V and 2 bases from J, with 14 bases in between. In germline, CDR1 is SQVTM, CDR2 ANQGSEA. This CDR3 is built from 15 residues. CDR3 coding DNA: TGCAGCGTTGAAGGGGCGAGGGGAGTTCAAGAGACCCAGTACTTC. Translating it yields CSVEGARGVQETQYF.

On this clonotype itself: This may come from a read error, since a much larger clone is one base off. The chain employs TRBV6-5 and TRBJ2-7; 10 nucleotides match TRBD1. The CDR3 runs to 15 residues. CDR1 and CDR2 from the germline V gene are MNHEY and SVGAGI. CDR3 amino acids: CASSYSGTGVPEQHF. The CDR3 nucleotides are TGTGCCAGCAGTTACTCGGGGACAGGGGTACCCGAGCAGCACTTC.

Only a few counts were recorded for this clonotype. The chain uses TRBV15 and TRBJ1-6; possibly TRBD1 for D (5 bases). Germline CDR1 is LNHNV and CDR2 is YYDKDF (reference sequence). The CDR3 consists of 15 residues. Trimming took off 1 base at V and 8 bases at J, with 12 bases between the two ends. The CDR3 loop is CATSRGGDGDSPLHF. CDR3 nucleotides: TGTGCCACCAGCAGAGGGGGGGACGGTGATTCACCCCTCCACTTT.

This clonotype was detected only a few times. CDR3 region: CASSDDTLYEQYF. Written as DNA, the CDR3 is TGTGCCAGCAGTGATGACACACTATACGAGCAGTACTTC. This chain joins TRBV2 and TRBJ2-7, with unresolved D. The CDR3 covers 13 residues. The germline V and J ends were trimmed by 3 bases and 4 bases, with 10 bases remaining between them. CDR1 and CDR2 (germline): SNHLY, FYNNEI.

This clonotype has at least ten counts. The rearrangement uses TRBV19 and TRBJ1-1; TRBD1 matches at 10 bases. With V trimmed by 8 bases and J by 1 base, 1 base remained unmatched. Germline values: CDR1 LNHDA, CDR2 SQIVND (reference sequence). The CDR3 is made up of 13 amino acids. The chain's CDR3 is CASGDRGNTEAFF. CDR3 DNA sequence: TGTGCCAGTGGGGACAGGGGGAACACTGAAGCTTTCTTT.

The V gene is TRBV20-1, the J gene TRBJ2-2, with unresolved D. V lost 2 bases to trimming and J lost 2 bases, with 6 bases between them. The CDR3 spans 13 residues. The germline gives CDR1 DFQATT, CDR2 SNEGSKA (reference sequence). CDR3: CSARIPNTGELFF. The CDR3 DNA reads TGCAGTGCTAGAATTCCCAACACCGGGGAGCTGTTTTTT.

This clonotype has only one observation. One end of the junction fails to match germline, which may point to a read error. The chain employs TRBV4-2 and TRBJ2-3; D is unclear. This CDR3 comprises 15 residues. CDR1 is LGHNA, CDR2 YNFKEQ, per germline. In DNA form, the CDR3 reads TGTGTCAGCAGCCAAGATTACGGGAGCACAGATACGCAGTATTTT. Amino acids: CVSSQDYGSTDTQYF.

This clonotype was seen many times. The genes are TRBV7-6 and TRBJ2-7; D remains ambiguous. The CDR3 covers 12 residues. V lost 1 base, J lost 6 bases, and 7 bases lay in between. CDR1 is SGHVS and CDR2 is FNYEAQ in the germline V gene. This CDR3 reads CASSLVKSEQYF. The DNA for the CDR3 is TGTGCCAGCAGCTTAGTCAAAAGCGAGCAGTACTTC.

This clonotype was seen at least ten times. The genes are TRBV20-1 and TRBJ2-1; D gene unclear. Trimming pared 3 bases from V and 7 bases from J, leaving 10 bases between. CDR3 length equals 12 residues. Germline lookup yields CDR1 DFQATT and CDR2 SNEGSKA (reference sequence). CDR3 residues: CSARYGPNEQFF. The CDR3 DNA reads TGCAGTGCTAGGTACGGGCCGAATGAGCAGTTCTTC.

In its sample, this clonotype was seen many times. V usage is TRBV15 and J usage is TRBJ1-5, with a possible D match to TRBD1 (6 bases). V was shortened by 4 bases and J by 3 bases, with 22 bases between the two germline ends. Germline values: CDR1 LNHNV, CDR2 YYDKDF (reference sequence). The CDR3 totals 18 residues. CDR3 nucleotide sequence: TGTGCCACCAGCACCCCCAATGCCCGGGACACCGCCAATCAGCCCCAGCATTTT. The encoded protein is CATSTPNARDTANQPQHF.

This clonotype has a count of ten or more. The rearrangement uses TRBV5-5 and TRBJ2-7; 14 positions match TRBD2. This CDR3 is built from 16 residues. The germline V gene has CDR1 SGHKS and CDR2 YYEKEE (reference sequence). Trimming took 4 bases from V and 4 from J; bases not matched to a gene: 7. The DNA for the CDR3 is TGTGCCAGCAGCGCCGGGACTAGCGGGGGCTCGTACGAGCAGTACTTC. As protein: CASSAGTSGGSYEQYF.

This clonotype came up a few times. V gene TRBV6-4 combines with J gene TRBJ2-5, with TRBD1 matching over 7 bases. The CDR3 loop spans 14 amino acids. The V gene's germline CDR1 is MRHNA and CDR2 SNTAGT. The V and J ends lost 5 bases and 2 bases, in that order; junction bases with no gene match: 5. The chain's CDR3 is CASSYSGQQETQYF. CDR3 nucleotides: TGTGCCAGCAGTTATTCGGGACAGCAAGAGACCCAGTACTTC.

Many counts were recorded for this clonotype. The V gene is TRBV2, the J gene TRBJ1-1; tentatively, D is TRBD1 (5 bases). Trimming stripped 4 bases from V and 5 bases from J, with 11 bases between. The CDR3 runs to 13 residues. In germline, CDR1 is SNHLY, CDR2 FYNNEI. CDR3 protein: CASSAGTKTEAFF. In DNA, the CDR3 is TGTGCCAGCAGTGCCGGGACGAAAACTGAAGCTTTCTTT.

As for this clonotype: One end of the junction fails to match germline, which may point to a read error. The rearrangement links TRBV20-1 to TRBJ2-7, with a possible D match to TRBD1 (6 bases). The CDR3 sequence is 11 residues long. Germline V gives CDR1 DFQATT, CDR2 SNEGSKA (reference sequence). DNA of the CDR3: TGCAGTGATACAGGGTCCTCCGAGCAGTACTTC. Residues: CSDTGSSEQYF.

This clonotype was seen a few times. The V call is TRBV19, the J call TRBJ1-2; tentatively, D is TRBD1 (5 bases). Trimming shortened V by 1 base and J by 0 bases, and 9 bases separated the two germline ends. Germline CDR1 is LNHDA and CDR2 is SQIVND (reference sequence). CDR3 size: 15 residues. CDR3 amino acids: CASSIGQYPNYGYTF. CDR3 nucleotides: TGTGCCAGTAGTATAGGACAGTACCCTAACTATGGCTACACCTTC.

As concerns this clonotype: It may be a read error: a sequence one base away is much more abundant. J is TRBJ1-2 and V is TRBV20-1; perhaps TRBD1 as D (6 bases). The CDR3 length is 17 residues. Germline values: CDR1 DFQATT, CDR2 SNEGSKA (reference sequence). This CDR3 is CSARDVEILGQNYGYAF. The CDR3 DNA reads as TGCAGTGCTAGAGATGTTGAAATACTAGGACAGAACTATGGCTACGCCTTC.